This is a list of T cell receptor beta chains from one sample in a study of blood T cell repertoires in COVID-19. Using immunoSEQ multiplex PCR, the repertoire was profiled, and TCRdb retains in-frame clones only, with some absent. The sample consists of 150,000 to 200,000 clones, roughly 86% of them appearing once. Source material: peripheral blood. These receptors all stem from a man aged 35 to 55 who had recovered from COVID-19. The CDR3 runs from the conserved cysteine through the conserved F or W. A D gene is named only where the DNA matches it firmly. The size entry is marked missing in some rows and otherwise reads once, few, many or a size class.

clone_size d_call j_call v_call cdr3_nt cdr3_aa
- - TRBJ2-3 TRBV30 TGTGCCTGGGGTCACGGGACTTCCATTCCAGATACGCAGTATTTT CAWGHGTSIPDTQYF
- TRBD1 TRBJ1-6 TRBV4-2 TGTGCCAGCAGTCAAAAGGGGGCAATATGGGATAATTCACCCCTCCACTTT CASSQKGAIWDNSPLHF
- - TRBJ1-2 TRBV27 TGTGCCAGCACGAGGCAGTGGAGGGTATCCTACACCTTC CASTRQWRVSYTF
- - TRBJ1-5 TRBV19 TGTGCCAGTAGTATTCCCTTGGCGGTTTCTCAGCCCCAGCATTTT CASSIPLAVSQPQHF
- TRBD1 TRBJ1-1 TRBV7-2 TGTGCCAGCAGCTTAATGCCAGGGGGCGACACTGAAGCTTTCTTT CASSLMPGGDTEAFF
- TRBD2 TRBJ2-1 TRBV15 TGTGCCACCAGCAGAGTCGAGGGGACTAGCTTTTTCTTC CATSRVEGTSFFF
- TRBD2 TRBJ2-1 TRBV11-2 TGTGCCAGCAGCTTAGAAGGCTCTAGCGGGGTGTACAATGAGCAGTTCTTC CASSLEGSSGVYNEQFF
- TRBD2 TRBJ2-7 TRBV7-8 TGTGCCAGCAGCCCCAGCCGGACTAGCGGGGGGAACGAGCAGTACTTC CASSPSRTSGGNEQYF
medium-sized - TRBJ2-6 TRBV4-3 TGCGCCAGCAGCCAAGATTGGGGTATAGACAGTCTTTTCTCTGGGGCCAACGTCCTGACTTTC CASSQDWGIDSLFSGANVLTF
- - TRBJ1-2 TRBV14 TGTGCCAGCAGCCCCGGGGGAAATGGCTACACCTTC CASSPGGNGYTF
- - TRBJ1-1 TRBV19 TGTGCCAGTAGCGGCCGGGGGGCGGAATTCCGCACTGAAGCTTTCTTT CASSGRGAEFRTEAFF
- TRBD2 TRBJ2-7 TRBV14 TGTGCCAGCAGCCAAGGCCTAGCGGGGCCCTACGAGCAGTACTTC CASSQGLAGPYEQYF
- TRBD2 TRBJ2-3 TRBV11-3 TGTGCCAGCAGCAAAAGCGGGAGGGCCCCAGATACGCAGTATTTT CASSKSGRAPDTQYF
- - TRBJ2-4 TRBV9 TGTGCCAGCAGCGCGACTAGTAACGCCAAAAACATTCAGTACTTC CASSATSNAKNIQYF
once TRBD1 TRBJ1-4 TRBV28 TGTGCCAGCAGTTTAGGCGGGGTGGGGACAGCTAATGAAAAACTGTTTTTT CASSLGGVGTANEKLFF
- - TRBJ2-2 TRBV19 TGTGCCAGTAGTTCGCAGGACGGGATCGCCGGGGAGCTGTTTTTT CASSSQDGIAGELFF